This T cell receptor beta chain was captured in a study of blood T cell repertoires in COVID-19. Overall study context: Samples representing acute and convalescent COVID-19 were sourced from the United States, Italy and Spain. T cells, B-cell-depleted T cells, or PBMCs supplied cDNA or gDNA.

Repertoires were generated with immunoSEQ multiplex PCR, while TCRdb's copy carries only in-frame clones and drops some. The table lists 400,000 or so clones, around 87% of them singletons, with around 3% in the top ten. This receptor was taken from a human donor in a cohort sampled during active COVID-19. Sequencing was done on a sample of peripheral blood.

The CDR3 spells CASSSRTGKGDNSPLHF. The CDR3 DNA sequence: TGTGCCAGCAGCTCACGGACAGGGAAGGGAGATAATTCACCCCTCCACTTT. The chain joins TRBV7-9 to TRBJ1-6, with TRBD1 matching 8 bases. CDR3 length: 17 amino acids. V was pared by 4 bases and J by 5 bases, with 10 bases of the junction left unmatched. CDR1 SEHNR and CDR2 FQNEAQ come from the germline V gene (reference sequence).